Shown below are 2 T cell receptor beta chains from a single sample sequenced in a study of neoadjuvant anti-PD-1 for oral cavity cancer. As to time point: after neoadjuvant nivolumab, at surgical resection. Produced via immunoSEQ multiplex PCR; TCRdb's table is partial and in-frame only. The sample holds around 67,000 clones; less than 90% are singletons and the top ten take 2.5% to 3%. This sample comprised PBMCs, obtained after nivolumab (anti-PD-1) treatment. These receptors were obtained from a person aged 35-79 years with oral cavity squamous cell carcinoma.

The chain is built from TRBV27 and TRBJ1-4, with 7 positions matching TRBD1. The CDR3 sequence is 17 residues long. Germline CDR1 MNHEY, CDR2 SMNVEV (reference sequence). V was pared by 5 bases and J by 5 bases, with 14 bases of the junction left unmatched. The CDR3 coding sequence is TGTGCCAGCAGTATGACAGGGTCTGGGCGGATGAATGAAAAACTGTTTTTT. It yields the protein CASSMTGSGRMNEKLFF.

This sequence joins TRBV6-5 and TRBJ1-1, with D unresolved. The CDR3 sequence is 14 residues long. In germline, CDR1 is MNHEY, CDR2 SVGAGI. Between the trimmed V and J ends, which lost 2 bases and 2 bases, there was a span of 9 bases. CDR3 amino acids: CASSYATVNTEAFF. The CDR3 DNA sequence: TGTGCCAGCAGTTACGCCACAGTCAACACTGAAGCTTTCTTT.